Here is one TCR beta chain with its context. This receptor's antigen is unknown. Per-base qualities were not stored, and no clone one base away is much larger. The entry originates in a study of T cell changes during pregnancy in multiple sclerosis (dated by TCRdb to about 2019). About the full investigation: The study looked at changes in the T cell repertoire across pregnancy in women with multiple sclerosis.

CDR3 length: 16 amino acids, cysteine to phenylalanine. Only CDR3 DNA remains: 48 bases, in frame from the first base. According to the germline V gene (reference sequence), CDR1 reads SGHKS and CDR2 reads YYEKEE. Trimmed from V: 5 bases; trimmed from J: 2 bases; junction bases lacking a gene match: 9. Library preparation employed the immunoSEQ multiplex PCR assay. Imported from immuneACCESS, the table was reduced by TCRdb to in-frame sequences with V and J called. These copies leave out some clones; in studies compared against another copy, an unresolved V gene accounts for under half, and the cause of the remainder is not known. Within this sample are about 100,000 clones, with approximately 92% of them counted one time only. The ten largest clones take up around 1.2% of the sample.

Here the sequenced sample was peripheral blood, taken in the second trimester of pregnancy. This receptor chain uses TRBV5-5 and TRBJ1-5; a stretch of 8 junction bases matches TRBD1. This TCR was sampled from a female donor with multiple sclerosis, enrolled in a pregnancy study. The CDR3 region reads CASSSDRGGGNQPQHF. The nucleotide sequence is TGTGCCAGCAGTTCCGACAGGGGAGGAGGCAATCAGCCCCAGCATTTT. When the CDR3 is completed using the reference TRBV5-5 and TRBJ1-5 genes on either side, the full variable domain is DAGVTQSPTHLIKTRGQQVTLRCSPISGHKSVSWYQQVLGQGPQFIFQYYEKEERGRGNFPDRFSARQFPNYSSELNVNALLLGDSALYLCASSSDRGGGNQPQHFGDGTRLSIL.